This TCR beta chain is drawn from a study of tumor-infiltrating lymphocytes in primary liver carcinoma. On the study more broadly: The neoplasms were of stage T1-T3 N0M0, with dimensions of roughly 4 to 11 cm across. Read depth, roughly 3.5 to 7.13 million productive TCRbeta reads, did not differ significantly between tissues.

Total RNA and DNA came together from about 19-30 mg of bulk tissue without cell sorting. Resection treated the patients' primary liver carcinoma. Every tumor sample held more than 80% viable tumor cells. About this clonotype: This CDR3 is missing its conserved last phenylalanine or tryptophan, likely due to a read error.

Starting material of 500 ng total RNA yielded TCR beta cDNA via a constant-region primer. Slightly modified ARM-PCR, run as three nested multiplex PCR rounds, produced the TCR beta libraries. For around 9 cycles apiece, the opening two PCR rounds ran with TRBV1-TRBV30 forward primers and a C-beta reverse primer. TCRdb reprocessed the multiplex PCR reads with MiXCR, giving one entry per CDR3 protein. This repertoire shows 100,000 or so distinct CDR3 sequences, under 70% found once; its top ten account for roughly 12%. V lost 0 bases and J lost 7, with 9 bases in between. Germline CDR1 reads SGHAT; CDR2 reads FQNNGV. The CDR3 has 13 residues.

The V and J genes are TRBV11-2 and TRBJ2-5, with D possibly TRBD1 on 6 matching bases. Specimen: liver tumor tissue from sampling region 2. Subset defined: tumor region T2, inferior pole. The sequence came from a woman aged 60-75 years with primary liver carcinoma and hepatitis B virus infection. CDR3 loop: CASSLESRGTQYA. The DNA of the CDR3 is TGTGCCAGCAGCTTAGAATCCAGGGGGACCCAGTACGCC.